This entry concerns a single T cell receptor (beta chain). This record belongs to a study of spatial heterogeneity in lung cancer. Study context: The donors were 65 to 85 patients with non-small cell lung cancer that was early-stage and untreated.

The time point denotes: blood at routine non-recurrence follow-up after resection. TCR cDNA molecules each carried a unique molecular identifier. MiXCR was run by TCRdb on the 5' RACE reads, yielding one entry per CDR3 protein. This table holds tens of thousands of distinct CDR3 sequences, about 5.3% found once. The sequence derives from a female donor with early-stage non-small cell lung cancer. Sequenced material: PBMCs, taken at follow-up.

CDR3 bases: TGTGCCAGCAGTTTTGGTGATACGCAGTATTTT. It codes for CASSFGDTQYF. The chain links TRBV28 to TRBJ2-3; D call uncertain. CDR3 length: 11 amino acids. Germline V lookup: CDR1 MDHEN, CDR2 SYDVKM. Between the trimmed V and J ends, which lost 3 bases and 6 bases, there was a span of 4 bases.